What follows describes a single T cell receptor beta chain. The source of the sample is a study of shared clonotypes between healthy human individuals. Trimming took off 5 bases at V and 3 bases at J, with 16 bases between the two ends. The CDR3 is 16 amino acids. CDR1 and CDR2 from the germline V gene are SGHNT and YENEEA. The table came from immunoSEQ multiplex PCR; TCRdb's copy has only in-frame clones and leaves some out. The table shows about 820,000 clones, with 80% to 95% occurring only once. Selected positively for CCR7 and CD45RO-negative, naive CD8 cells excluded terminally differentiated effector memory CD45RA+ cells.

The chain couples TRBV11-3 to TRBJ2-2; D is possibly TRBD1 (5 bases). Specimen: naive CD8+ T cells sorted from blood. The sequence was collected from a man aged 25-45 years in good health. Here the CDR3 reads CASSAVGDDDTGELFF. As DNA, the CDR3 is TGTGCCAGCAGCGCCGTAGGGGATGATGACACCGGGGAGCTGTTTTTT.